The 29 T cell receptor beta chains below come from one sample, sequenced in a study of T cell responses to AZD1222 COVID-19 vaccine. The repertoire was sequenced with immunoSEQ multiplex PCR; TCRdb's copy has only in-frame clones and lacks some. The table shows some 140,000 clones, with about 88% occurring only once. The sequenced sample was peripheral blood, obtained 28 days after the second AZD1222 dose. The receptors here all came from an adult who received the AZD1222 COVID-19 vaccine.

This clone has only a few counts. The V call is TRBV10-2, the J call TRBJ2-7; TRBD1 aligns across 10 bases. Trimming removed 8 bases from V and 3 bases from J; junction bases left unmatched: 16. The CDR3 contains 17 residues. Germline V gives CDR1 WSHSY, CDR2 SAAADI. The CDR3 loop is CASGASPGQGFGYEQYF. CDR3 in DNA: TGCGCCAGCGGGGCCAGCCCGGGACAGGGGTTCGGCTACGAGCAGTACTTC.

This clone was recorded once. The CDR3 bases are TGTGCCAGCAGCTTAGGGTCCCGTGGCAGGGGACAGTACTTC. Protein sequence: CASSLGSRGRGQYF. The genes are TRBV11-2 and TRBJ2-7; tentative D call: TRBD1 (6 bases). Per the germline V gene, CDR1 is SGHAT and CDR2 is FQNNGV. This CDR3 is built from 14 residues. V lost 1 base and J 10 bases, leaving 17 bases between the germline ends.

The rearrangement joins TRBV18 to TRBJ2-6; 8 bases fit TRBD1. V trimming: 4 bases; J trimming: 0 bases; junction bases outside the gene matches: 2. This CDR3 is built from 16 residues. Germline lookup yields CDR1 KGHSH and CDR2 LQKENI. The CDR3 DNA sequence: TGTGCCAGCTCACAGGGACAGGCCTCTGGGGCCAACGTCCTGACTTTC. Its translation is CASSQGQASGANVLTF.

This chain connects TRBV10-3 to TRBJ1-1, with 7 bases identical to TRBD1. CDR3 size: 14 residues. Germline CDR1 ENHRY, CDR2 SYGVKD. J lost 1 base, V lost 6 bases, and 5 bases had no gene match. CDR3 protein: CAIRNGQANTEAFF. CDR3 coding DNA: TGTGCCATCAGGAATGGACAGGCGAACACTGAAGCTTTCTTT.

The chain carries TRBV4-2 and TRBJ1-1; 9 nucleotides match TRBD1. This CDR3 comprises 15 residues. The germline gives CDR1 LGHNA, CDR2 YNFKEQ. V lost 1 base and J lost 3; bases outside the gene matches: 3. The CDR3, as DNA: TGTGCCAGCAGCCAAGGGACAGGGGCAGACACTGAAGCTTTCTTT. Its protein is CASSQGTGADTEAFF.

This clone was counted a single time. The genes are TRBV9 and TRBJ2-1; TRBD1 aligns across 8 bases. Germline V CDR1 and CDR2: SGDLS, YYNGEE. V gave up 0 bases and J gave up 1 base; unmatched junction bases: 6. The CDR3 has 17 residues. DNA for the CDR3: TGTGCCAGCAGCGTAGCTGAGGGACAGGTTTCCTACAATGAGCAGTTCTTC. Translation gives CASSVAEGQVSYNEQFF.

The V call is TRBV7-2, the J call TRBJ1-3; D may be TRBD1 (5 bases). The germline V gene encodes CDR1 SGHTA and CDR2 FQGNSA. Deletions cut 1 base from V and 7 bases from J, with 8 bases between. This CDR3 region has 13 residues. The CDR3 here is CASSLGGGNTIYF. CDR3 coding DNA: TGTGCCAGCAGCTTAGGGGGGGGGAACACCATATATTTT.

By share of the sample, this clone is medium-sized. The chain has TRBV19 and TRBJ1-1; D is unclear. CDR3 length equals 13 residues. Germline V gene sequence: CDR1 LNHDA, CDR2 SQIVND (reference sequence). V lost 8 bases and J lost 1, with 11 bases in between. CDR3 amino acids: CASLRNQNTEAFF. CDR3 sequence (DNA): TGTGCCAGTCTCCGAAATCAGAACACTGAAGCTTTCTTT.

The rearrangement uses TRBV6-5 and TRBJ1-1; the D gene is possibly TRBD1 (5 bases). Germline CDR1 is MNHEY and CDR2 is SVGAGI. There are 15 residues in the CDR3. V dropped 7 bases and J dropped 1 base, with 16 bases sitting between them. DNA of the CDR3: TGTGCCAGCACCGCCCCCAGGGTGGCGAACACTGAAGCTTTCTTT. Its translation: CASTAPRVANTEAFF.

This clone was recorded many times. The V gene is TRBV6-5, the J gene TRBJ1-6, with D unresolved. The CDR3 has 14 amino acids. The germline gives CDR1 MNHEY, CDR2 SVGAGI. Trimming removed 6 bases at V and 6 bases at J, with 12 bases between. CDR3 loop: CASSLLGSNSPLHF. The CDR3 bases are TGTGCCAGCAGCCTCTTAGGTAGTAATTCACCCCTCCACTTT.

CDR3 sequence reads: CASSMLVRGRGMNTEAFF. The DNA of the CDR3 is TGTGCCAGTAGTATGTTGGTCAGGGGCCGGGGAATGAACACTGAAGCTTTCTTT. The V gene is TRBV19, the J gene TRBJ1-1; maybe TRBD1 (6 bases). V lost 3 bases to trimming and J lost 0 bases, with 20 bases between them. The CDR3 sequence is 18 residues long. Germline-derived CDR1 and CDR2 are LNHDA and SQIVND (reference sequence).

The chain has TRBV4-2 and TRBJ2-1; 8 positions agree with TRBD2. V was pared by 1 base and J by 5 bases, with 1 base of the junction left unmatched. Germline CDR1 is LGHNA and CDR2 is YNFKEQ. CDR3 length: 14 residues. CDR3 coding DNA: TGTGCCAGCAGCCAAGTACTAGCGGACAATGAGCAGTTCTTC. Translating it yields CASSQVLADNEQFF.

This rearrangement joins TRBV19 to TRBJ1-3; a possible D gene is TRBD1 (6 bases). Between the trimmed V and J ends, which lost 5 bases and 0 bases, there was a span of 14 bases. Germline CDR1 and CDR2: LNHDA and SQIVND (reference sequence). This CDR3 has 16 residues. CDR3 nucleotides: TGTGCCAGTAGTGTTGGACAGTGGGACTCTGGAAACACCATATATTTT. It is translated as CASSVGQWDSGNTIYF.

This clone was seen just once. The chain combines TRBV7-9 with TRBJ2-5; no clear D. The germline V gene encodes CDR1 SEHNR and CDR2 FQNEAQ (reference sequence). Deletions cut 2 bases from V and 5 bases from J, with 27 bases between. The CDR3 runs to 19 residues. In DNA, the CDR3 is TGTGCCAGCAGCTTAATGGTGACCACGGCTCGTCGAGATTTGGAGACCCAGTACTTC. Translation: CASSLMVTTARRDLETQYF.

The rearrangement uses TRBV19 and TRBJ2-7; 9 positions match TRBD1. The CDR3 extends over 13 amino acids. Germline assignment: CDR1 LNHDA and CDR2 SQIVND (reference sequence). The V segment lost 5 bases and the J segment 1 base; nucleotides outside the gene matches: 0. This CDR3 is CASSGTGSYEQYF. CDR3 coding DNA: TGTGCCAGTAGTGGGACAGGGTCCTACGAGCAGTACTTC. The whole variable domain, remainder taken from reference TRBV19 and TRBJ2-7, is DGGITQSPKYLFRKEGQNVTLSCEQNLNHDAMYWYRQDPGQGLRLIYYSQIVNDFQKGDIAEGYSVSREKKESFPLTVTSAQKNPTAFYLCASSGTGSYEQYFGPGTRLTVT.

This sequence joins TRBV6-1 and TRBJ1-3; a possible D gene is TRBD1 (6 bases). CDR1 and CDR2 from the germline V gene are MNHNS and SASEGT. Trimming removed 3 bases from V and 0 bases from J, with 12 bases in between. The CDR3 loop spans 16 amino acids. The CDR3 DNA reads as TGTGCCAGCAGTGAGTGGGGGCTCAGCTCTGGAAACACCATATATTTT. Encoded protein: CASSEWGLSSGNTIYF.

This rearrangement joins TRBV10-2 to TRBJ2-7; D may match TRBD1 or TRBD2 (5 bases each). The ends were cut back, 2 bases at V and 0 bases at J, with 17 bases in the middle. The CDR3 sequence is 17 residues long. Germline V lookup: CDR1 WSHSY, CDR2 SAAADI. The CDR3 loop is CASSEGNRDVSSYEQYF. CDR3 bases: TGCGCCAGCAGTGAGGGGAACCGGGACGTAAGCTCCTACGAGCAGTACTTC.

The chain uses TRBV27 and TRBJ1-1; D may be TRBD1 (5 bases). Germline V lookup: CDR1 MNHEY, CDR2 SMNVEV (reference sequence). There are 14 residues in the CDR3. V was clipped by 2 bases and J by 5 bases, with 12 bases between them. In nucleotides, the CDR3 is TGTGCCAGCAGTTTAAAGGGAGGACAAACTGAAGCTTTCTTT. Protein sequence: CASSLKGGQTEAFF.

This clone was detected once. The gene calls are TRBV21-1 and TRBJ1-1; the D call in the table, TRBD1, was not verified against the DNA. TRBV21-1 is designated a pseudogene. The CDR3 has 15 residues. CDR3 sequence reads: CASSKGGQKNTEAFF. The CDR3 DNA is TGTGCCAGCAGCAAAGGGGGACAGAAGAACACTGAAGCTTTCTTT.

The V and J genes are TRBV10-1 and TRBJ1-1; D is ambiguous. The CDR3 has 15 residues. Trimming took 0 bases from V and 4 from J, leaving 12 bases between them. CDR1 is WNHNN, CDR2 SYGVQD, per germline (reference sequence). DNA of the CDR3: TGCGCCAGCAGTGAGTCTCCGGGAAGCGGCACTGAAGCTTTCTTT. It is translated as CASSESPGSGTEAFF.

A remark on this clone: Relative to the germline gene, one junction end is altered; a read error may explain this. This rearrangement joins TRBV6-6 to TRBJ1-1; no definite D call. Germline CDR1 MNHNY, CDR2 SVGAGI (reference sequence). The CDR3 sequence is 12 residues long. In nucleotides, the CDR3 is TGTGCCAGCAGTTACGCTGACACAGAAGCTTTCTTT. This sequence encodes CASSYADTEAFF.

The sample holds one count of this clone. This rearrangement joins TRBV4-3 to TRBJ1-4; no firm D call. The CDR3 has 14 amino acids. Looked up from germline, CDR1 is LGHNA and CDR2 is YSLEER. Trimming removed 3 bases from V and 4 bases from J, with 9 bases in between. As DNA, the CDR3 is TGCGCCAGCAGCCAGCGAGGAATTAATGAAAAACTGTTTTTT. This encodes CASSQRGINEKLFF.

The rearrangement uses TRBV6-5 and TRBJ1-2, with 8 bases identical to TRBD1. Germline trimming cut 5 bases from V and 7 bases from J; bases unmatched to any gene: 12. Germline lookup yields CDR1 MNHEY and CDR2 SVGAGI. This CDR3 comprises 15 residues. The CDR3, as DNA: TGTGCCAGCAGTCCCCCGGACAGGGATCCTCTTGGCTACACCTTC. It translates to CASSPPDRDPLGYTF.

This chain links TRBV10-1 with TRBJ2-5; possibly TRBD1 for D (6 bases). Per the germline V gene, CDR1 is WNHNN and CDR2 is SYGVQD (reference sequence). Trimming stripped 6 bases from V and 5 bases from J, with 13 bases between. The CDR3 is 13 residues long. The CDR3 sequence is CASSPGVGETQYF. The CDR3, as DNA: TGCGCCAGCAGCCCAGGGGTTGGGGAGACCCAGTACTTC.

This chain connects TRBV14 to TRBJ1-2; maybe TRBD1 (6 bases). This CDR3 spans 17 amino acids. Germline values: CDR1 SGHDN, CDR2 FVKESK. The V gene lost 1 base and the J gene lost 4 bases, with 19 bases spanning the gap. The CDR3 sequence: CASSQAVPGAGGYGYTF. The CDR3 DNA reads TGTGCCAGCAGCCAAGCAGTACCGGGGGCGGGTGGCTATGGCTACACCTTC.

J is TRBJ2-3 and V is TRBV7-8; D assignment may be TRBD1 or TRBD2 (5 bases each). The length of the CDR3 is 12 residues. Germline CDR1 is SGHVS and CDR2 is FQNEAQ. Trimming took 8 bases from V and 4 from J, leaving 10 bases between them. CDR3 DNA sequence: TGTGCCAGCGGGGGAAGGTCAGATACGCAGTATTTT. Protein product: CASGGRSDTQYF. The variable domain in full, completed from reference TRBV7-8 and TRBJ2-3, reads GAGVSQSPRYKVAKRGQDVALRCDPISGHVSLFWYQQALGQGPEFLTYFQNEAQLDKSGLPSDRFFAERPEGSVSTLKIQRTQQEDSAVYLCASGGRSDTQYFGPGTRLTVL.

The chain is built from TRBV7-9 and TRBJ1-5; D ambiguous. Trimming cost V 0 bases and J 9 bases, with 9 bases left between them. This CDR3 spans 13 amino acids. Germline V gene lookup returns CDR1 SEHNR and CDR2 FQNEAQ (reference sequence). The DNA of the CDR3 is TGTGCCAGCAGCTTAGCTGGTGGGAGGCCCCAGCATTTT. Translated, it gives CASSLAGGRPQHF.

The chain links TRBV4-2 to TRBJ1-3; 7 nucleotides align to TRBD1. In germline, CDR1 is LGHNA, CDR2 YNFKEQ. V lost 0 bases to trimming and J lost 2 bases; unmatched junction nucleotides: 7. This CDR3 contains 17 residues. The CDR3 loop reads CASSQDPPGGAGNTIYF. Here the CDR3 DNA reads TGTGCCAGCAGCCAAGACCCCCCAGGGGGGGCTGGAAACACCATATATTTT.

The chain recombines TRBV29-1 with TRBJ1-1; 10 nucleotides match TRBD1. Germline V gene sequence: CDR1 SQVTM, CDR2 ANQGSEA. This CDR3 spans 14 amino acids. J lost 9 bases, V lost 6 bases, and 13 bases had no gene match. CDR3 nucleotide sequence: TGCAGCGTCAACAGGGGACAGGGGTCCTTTAAAGCTTTCTTT. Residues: CSVNRGQGSFKAFF. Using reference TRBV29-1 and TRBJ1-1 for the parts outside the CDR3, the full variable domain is SAVISQKPSRDICQRGTSLTIQCQVDSQVTMMFWYRQQPGQSLTLIATANQGSEATYESGFVIDKFPISRPNLTFSTLTVSNMSPEDSSIYLCSVNRGQGSFKAFFGQGTRLTVV.